The clone carrying this T cell receptor beta chain was seen only a few times. Its cognate antigen is unknown. A much larger clone is a single base away; this may be a read error. The template was RNA from unsorted bulk tissue. This non-tumor lung sample came from over 3 cm beyond the tumor edge. The source of the sample is a study of tumor and adjacent non-tumor tissue in lung cancer. Study observations and caveats: Normal lung showed higher cumulative top 100 clone frequency than tumor. Tumor TCR diversity, when higher, was linked to shorter survival.

Three rounds of nested PCR, following a modified ARM-PCR protocol, produced the TCRbeta library. TCRdb reprocessed the multiplex PCR reads via MiXCR and lists one record per CDR3 protein. The sample includes 90,000 to 100,000 distinct CDR3 sequences, 80% of them seen just once. CDR1 is MNHNY, CDR2 SVGAGI, per germline (reference sequence). V lost 5 bases to trimming and J lost 10 bases, with 8 bases between them. The CDR3 extends over 10 amino acids. The receptor's source is a man in his sixties with small cell lung cancer. The sequenced material came from distant non-tumor lung tissue. The rearrangement uses TRBV6-6 and TRBJ1-1; D unresolved. This CDR3 is CASSEDAAFF. DNA for the CDR3: TGTGCCAGCAGTGAGGATGCAGCTTTCTTT.